This T cell receptor beta chain was documented in a study of blood T cells in healthy people across ages. A sample-barcoded 5' primer and a J-beta primer mix were used in a second PCR of roughly 6 to 11 cycles. TCRdb recomputed calls from the 5' RACE reads with MiXCR, one row per CDR3 protein. Here the sample spans 1,300,000 or so distinct CDR3 sequences, approximately 63% being singletons. Investigators took about 10 milliliters of peripheral blood from every donor. Per-sample PBMC isolation yielded at least 7 million cells. A minimum of 5.5 micrograms of total RNA was extracted per sample. The TCR originated in a man younger than 30 in good health. Sequencing was done on a sample of blood.

This CDR3 reads CSVHIRWDRGYNEQFF. The CDR3 region has the DNA TGCAGCGTTCATATTCGTTGGGACAGGGGATACAATGAGCAGTTCTTC. The chain couples TRBV29-1 to TRBJ2-1; 10 bases align to TRBD1. The CDR3 is 16 residues long. Germline CDR1 and CDR2: SQVTM and ANQGSEA. Trimming took 5 bases from V and 4 from J; bases not matched to a gene: 11.